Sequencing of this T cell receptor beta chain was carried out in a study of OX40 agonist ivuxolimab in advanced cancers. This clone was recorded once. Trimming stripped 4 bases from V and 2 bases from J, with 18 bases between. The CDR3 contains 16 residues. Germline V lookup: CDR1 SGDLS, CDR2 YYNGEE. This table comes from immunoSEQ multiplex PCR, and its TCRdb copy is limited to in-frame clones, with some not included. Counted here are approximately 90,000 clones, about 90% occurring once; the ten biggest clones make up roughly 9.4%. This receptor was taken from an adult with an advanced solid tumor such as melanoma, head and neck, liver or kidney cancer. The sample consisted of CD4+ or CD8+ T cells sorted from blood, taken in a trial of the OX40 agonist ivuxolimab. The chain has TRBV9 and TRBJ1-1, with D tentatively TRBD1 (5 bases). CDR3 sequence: CASSPIFGGGNTEAFF. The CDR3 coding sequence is TGTGCCAGCAGCCCCATTTTTGGGGGGGGAAACACTGAAGCTTTCTTT. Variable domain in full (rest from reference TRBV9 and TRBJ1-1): DSGVTQTPKHLITATGQRVTLRCSPRSGDLSVYWYQQSLDQGLQFLIQYYNGEERAKGNILERFSAQQFPDLHSELNLSSLELGDSALYFCASSPIFGGGNTEAFFGQGTRLTVV.